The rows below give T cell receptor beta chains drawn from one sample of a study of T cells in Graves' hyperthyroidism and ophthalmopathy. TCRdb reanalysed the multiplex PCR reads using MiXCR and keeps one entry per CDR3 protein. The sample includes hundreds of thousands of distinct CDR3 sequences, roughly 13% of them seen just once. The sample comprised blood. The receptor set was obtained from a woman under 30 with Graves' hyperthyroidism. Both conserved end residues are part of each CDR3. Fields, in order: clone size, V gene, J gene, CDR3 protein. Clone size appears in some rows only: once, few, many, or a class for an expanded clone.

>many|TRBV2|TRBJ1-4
CASNPTGPNEKLFF
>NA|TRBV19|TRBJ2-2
CASSAGTSGWFPNTGELFF
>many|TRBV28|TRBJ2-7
CASSLPRGTSYEQYF
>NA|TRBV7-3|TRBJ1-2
CASSPSTDYGYTF
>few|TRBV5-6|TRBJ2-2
CASSLASGTGELFF
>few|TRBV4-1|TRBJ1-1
CASSGFAGLLTEAFF
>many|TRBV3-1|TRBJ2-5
CASYGLGGLKTQYF
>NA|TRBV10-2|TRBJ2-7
CASSEAGTGFYEQYF
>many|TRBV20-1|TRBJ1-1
CSAEGARTEAFF
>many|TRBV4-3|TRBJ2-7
CASSQDKQASYEQYF
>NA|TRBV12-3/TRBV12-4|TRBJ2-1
CASSFGTQQFF
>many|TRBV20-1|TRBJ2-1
CSVPSWGHEQFF
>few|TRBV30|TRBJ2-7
CAWNVRLTYEQYF
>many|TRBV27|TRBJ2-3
CASSLRLAGGQDTQYF